This TCR beta chain originates from a study of shared clonotypes between healthy human individuals. This clone has a single count. TCRdb keeps only in-frame clones here, not all; method: immunoSEQ multiplex PCR. The profile shows under 600,000 clones, about three quarters of them singletons. The V gene lost 4 bases and the J gene lost 3 bases, with 15 bases spanning the gap. The CDR3 loop spans 15 amino acids. Germline CDR1 is MDHEN and CDR2 is SYDVKM. V usage is TRBV28 and J usage is TRBJ1-2; D remains ambiguous. Source material: PBMCs. This TCR was recovered from a woman between 40 and 55 years old in good health. Some clones in this sample may be carry-over from other donors' samples. CDR3 sequence reads: CASSSESQTYYGYTF. The CDR3 nucleotides are TGTGCCAGCAGTTCAGAATCCCAAACCTACTATGGCTACACCTTC.